The clone carrying this TCR beta chain was seen a handful of times. Its target is not known. As TCR cDNA was made by 5'RACE template switching, a universal primer site and UMIs were added. TCRdb passed the 5' RACE reads through MiXCR, listing each CDR3 protein once. The repertoire holds 200,000 to 250,000 distinct CDR3 sequences, with approximately 3.3% as singletons. This entry belongs to a study of T cells after yellow fever vaccination. Study observations and caveats: On re-exposure, the response was weaker but peaked faster, at day 5 versus 15.

The CDR3 covers 15 residues. V lost 1 base and J lost 4; bases outside the gene matches: 2. The germline CDR1 and CDR2 sequences are SGHTA and FQGNSA. The chain carries TRBV7-2 and TRBJ1-3; TRBD1 aligns across 9 bases. This clonotype was sampled from a man between 18 and 29 years old who received the YFV17D yellow fever vaccine. The specimen comprised CD4+ T cells sorted from PBMCs, sampled 10 days after the yellow fever booster vaccination. The CDR3 spells CASSLVGTGGNTIYF. The DNA of the CDR3 is TGTGCCAGCAGCTTAGTCGGGACAGGGGGAAACACCATATATTTT.